The table lists the clone carrying this T cell receptor beta chain with a few counts. Antigen specificity is unknown. This specimen belongs to a study of shared clonotypes between healthy human individuals. Study-level findings and limits: Some clonotypes were shared by all four sorted-subset donors, while others were not shared. The non-shared ones had lower generation probabilities than the shared ones.

Libraries were prepared by immunoSEQ multiplex PCR; TCRdb keeps only in-frame clonotypes and omits some of them. This repertoire shows about 680,000 clones, more than 70% found once; its top ten account for more than 1.5%. This CDR3 spans 13 amino acids. The germline gives CDR1 SNHLY, CDR2 FYNNEI. Trimming removed 4 bases at V and 5 bases at J, with 8 bases between. This clonotype originated in a woman in her thirties in good health. The chain has TRBV2 and TRBJ2-2; D is unclear. Input material: memory CD4+ T cells sorted from blood. The sample's subset: CD45RA-negative fraction. The CDR3 sequence: CASSVSRTGELFF. The DNA of the CDR3 is TGTGCCAGCAGTGTCTCAAGGACCGGGGAGCTGTTTTTT.